These 30 T cell receptor beta chains originate from one sample sequenced in a study of T cells after yellow fever vaccination (dated by TCRdb to about 2019). The label giving this sample's treatment or condition can be read as: live attenuated yellow fever vaccine strain. Library construction relied on 5' RACE. TCRdb shows the sequencer as Illumina HiSeq 2500. In-frame beta chains were kept once TCRdb had trimmed the public reads at Q25 with fastp and called clones with MiXCR. Every entry covers one CDR3 protein and lists the most common genes and DNA from its rows. The sample includes about 400,000 distinct CDR3 sequences, with around 6.5% observed a single time. The ten top clones hold approximately 15% of the sample. Material: PBMCs, obtained 5 days after the yellow fever booster vaccination. The receptors here all came from a man aged 30-40 years who received the YFV17D yellow fever vaccine.

At least ten counts were recorded for this clonotype. This sequence joins TRBV2 and TRBJ1-1, with 7 bases lining up with TRBD1. V shed 5 bases, J shed 4 bases, and the junction held 4 bases outside the gene matches. The CDR3 runs to 13 residues. The germline V gene encodes CDR1 SNHLY and CDR2 FYNNEI. Written as DNA, the CDR3 is TGTGCCAGCAGTCCGGGACAGTTCACTGAAGCTTTCTTT. It translates to CASSPGQFTEAFF.

In this sample, this clonotype turned up many times. This rearrangement joins TRBV29-1 to TRBJ1-5; D unclear. This CDR3 region has 13 residues. The V and J ends lost 4 bases and 0 bases respectively, with 7 bases between them. Germline V gene sequence: CDR1 SQVTM, CDR2 ANQGSEA. The CDR3 loop reads CSVAENSNQPQHF. As DNA, the CDR3 is TGCAGCGTTGCTGAAAATAGCAATCAGCCCCAGCATTTT.

This clonotype was detected ten times or more. This rearrangement joins TRBV18 to TRBJ1-6; 9 bases line up with TRBD1. The CDR3 totals 14 residues. Germline CDR1 reads KGHSH; CDR2 reads LQKENI. V dropped 6 bases and J dropped 9; count of bases not matched to a gene: 6. This CDR3 is CASSPGTGFSPLHF. The CDR3, as DNA: TGTGCCAGCTCTCCCGGGACAGGGTTTTCACCCCTCCACTTT. Full variable domain (outside the CDR3, taken from reference TRBV18 and TRBJ1-6): NAGVMQNPRHLVRRRGQEARLRCSPMKGHSHVYWYRQLPEEGLKFMVYLQKENIIDESGMPKERFSAEFPKEGPSILRIQQVVRGDSAAYFCASSPGTGFSPLHFGNGTRLTVT.

V gene TRBV29-1 combines with J gene TRBJ2-3; 8 bases agree with TRBD2. This CDR3 region has 13 residues. The junction had 5 bases not matched to a gene; V was cut back by 4 bases and J by 5 bases. The germline gives CDR1 SQVTM, CDR2 ANQGSEA. The DNA of the CDR3 is TGCAGCGTTGCGGGACTAGTCCTAGATACGCAGTATTTT. This translates into CSVAGLVLDTQYF.

This clonotype has at least ten counts. The chain carries TRBV28 and TRBJ2-7, with 9 bases aligning to TRBD1. The CDR3 length is 13 residues. V was clipped by 6 bases and J by 9 bases; unmatched bases: 9. Germline V CDR1 and CDR2: MDHEN, SYDVKM. The CDR3: CASSSGQGPVQYF. The CDR3 coding sequence is TGTGCCAGCAGCTCGGGACAGGGCCCGGTGCAGTACTTC.

This chain joins TRBV29-1 and TRBJ2-7; 11 positions match TRBD1. The CDR3 totals 12 residues. V dropped 7 bases and J dropped 5; count of bases not matched to a gene: 4. Per germline, CDR1 SQVTM and CDR2 ANQGSEA. The CDR3 DNA reads as TGCAGCGGCCGGACAGGGGGCAACGAGCAGTACTTC. It translates to CSGRTGGNEQYF.

This clonotype was counted at least ten times. J is TRBJ2-1 and V is TRBV12-3 or TRBV12-4, with D unresolved. The CDR3 runs to 13 residues. V was trimmed by 3 bases and J by 8 bases, leaving 11 bases between them. The DNA for the CDR3 is TGTGCCAGCAGTTTTAGGCTCGGTTATGAGCAGTTCTTC. Amino acids: CASSFRLGYEQFF.

The V and J genes are TRBV6-2 or TRBV6-3 and TRBJ1-5; TRBD1 agrees at 9 bases. CDR3 length: 13 residues. From germline, CDR1 is MNHEY and CDR2 SVGEGT. V lost 10 bases and J lost 6; bases outside the gene matches: 7. In nucleotides, the CDR3 is TGTGCCACGGGACAGGGAATTTTTCAGCCCCAGCATTTT. It is translated as CATGQGIFQPQHF.

At least ten counts were recorded for this clonotype. The chain has TRBV4-3 and TRBJ2-7; D is uncertain. Germline V gene lookup returns CDR1 LGHNA and CDR2 YSLEER. Deletions cut 4 bases from V and 0 bases from J, with 13 bases between. CDR3 length: 15 amino acids. The CDR3 protein is CASSLSGSSSYEQYF. The CDR3 region has the DNA TGCGCCAGCAGCCTGTCAGGTTCCAGCTCCTACGAGCAGTACTTC.

The rearrangement uses TRBV6-2 or TRBV6-3 and TRBJ2-6, with a weak D call TRBD2 (6 bases). Germline assignment: CDR1 MNHEY and CDR2 SVGEGT. The CDR3 totals 16 residues. V was shortened by 6 bases and J by 5 bases, with 17 bases between the two germline ends. The chain's CDR3 is CASRPSGVARANVLTF. CDR3 DNA sequence: TGTGCCAGCAGACCTTCGGGGGTTGCAAGGGCCAACGTCCTGACTTTC.

A few counts support this clonotype. The V and J genes are TRBV18 and TRBJ2-3; D not certain. The V gene's germline CDR1 is KGHSH and CDR2 LQKENI. Trimming cost V 1 base and J 4 bases, with 6 bases left between them. The CDR3 is 13 amino acids. Here the CDR3 reads CASSPRVSDTQYF. The CDR3 region has the DNA TGTGCCAGCTCACCACGGGTATCAGATACGCAGTATTTT.

For this clonotype: Germline and junction disagree at one end, which may indicate a read error. The chain has TRBV5-1 and TRBJ2-1; 8 bases fit TRBD2. CDR1 and CDR2 (germline): SGHRS, YFSETQ. CDR3 length: 16 amino acids. The DNA for the CDR3 is TGCGCCAGCAGCTTGGTAGCGGGGTCAACCTACAATGACCAGTTCTTC. Protein product: CASSLVAGSTYNDQFF.

The chain uses TRBV29-1 and TRBJ2-3, with TRBD2 matching over 8 bases. In germline, CDR1 is SQVTM, CDR2 ANQGSEA. The CDR3 runs 15 residues. The J segment lost 2 bases and the V segment lost 7 bases, leaving 11 bases of the junction unmatched. This CDR3 is CSAASGSSNTDTQYF. The CDR3 region has the DNA TGCAGCGCTGCAAGCGGGAGTTCTAACACAGATACGCAGTATTTT.

This clonotype was counted a few times. DNA for the CDR3: TGTGCCAGTAGCCCAGCGGGGAGGGACCCTCATTCCTACAATGAGCAGTTCTTC. Residues: CASSPAGRDPHSYNEQFF. This chain connects TRBV19 to TRBJ2-1; TRBD2 matches at 7 bases. This CDR3 comprises 18 residues. V dropped 6 bases and J dropped 1; count of bases not matched to a gene: 15. Germline V lookup: CDR1 LNHDA, CDR2 SQIVND (reference sequence).

The chain is built from TRBV19 and TRBJ2-7; maybe TRBD2 (5 bases). With 6 bases removed from V and 4 bases from J, the gap between germline ends came to 16 bases. The CDR3 loop spans 14 amino acids. Germline V gene sequence: CDR1 LNHDA, CDR2 SQIVND (reference sequence). CDR3 in DNA: TGTGCCAGTAGCCTCGGGGAAGGAGAATACGAGCAGTACTTC. It codes for CASSLGEGEYEQYF.

The gene calls are TRBV9 and TRBJ2-5; no clear D gene. With 1 base removed from V and 3 bases from J, the gap between germline ends came to 13 bases. Germline lookup yields CDR1 SGDLS and CDR2 YYNGEE. There are 15 residues in the CDR3. CDR3 coding DNA: TGTGCCAGCAGCGTAAGTCCAGCGAAGGAAGAGACCCAGTACTTC. Translated: CASSVSPAKEETQYF.

The chain joins TRBV25-1 to TRBJ2-7; D call uncertain. The CDR3 extends over 12 amino acids. The germline gives CDR1 MGHDK, CDR2 SYGVNS. Trimming left V 2 bases short and J 4 bases short, with 6 bases between. The CDR3 protein is CASSEGDYEQYF. For the CDR3, the DNA is TGTGCCAGCAGTGAAGGGGATTACGAGCAGTACTTC.

This clonotype has more than one count but fewer than ten. The CDR3 nucleotides are TGTGCCAGCAGCTTAAACCCGGGCCCCCGGAATGAGCAGTTCTTC. It is translated as CASSLNPGPRNEQFF. V is TRBV7-8 and J is TRBJ2-1; D gene ambiguous. Germline V gene data show CDR1 as SGHVS and CDR2 as FQNEAQ. Trimming pared 2 bases from V and 7 bases from J, leaving 15 bases between. The CDR3 has 15 amino acids. The full variable domain, rest sourced from reference TRBV7-8 and TRBJ2-1, is GAGVSQSPRYKVAKRGQDVALRCDPISGHVSLFWYQQALGQGPEFLTYFQNEAQLDKSGLPSDRFFAERPEGSVSTLKIQRTQQEDSAVYLCASSLNPGPRNEQFFGPGTRLTVL.

This clonotype was observed at least ten times. The V gene is TRBV20-1, the J gene TRBJ2-7; D is unresolved. V was shortened by 0 bases and J by 6 bases, with 6 bases between the two germline ends. This CDR3 contains 11 residues. The germline V gene has CDR1 DFQATT and CDR2 SNEGSKA (reference sequence). CDR3 coding DNA: TGCAGTGCTAGAGATCTGGCCGAGCAGTACTTC. Its protein product is CSARDLAEQYF.

This clonotype was observed at least ten times. The rearrangement links TRBV5-6 to TRBJ2-1; no clear D. This CDR3 comprises 15 residues. Germline loops: CDR1 SGHDT, CDR2 YYEEEE. V lost 3 bases, J lost 6 bases, and 16 bases lay in between. The CDR3 bases are TGTGCCAGCAGCTCGACCAGGAGAAACCGCAATGAGCAGTTCTTC. It is translated as CASSSTRRNRNEQFF. Combining the CDR3 with reference TRBV5-6 and TRBJ2-1 gives the whole variable domain DAGVTQSPTHLIKTRGQQVTLRCSPKSGHDTVSWYQQALGQGPQFIFQYYEEEERQRGNFPDRFSGHQFPNYSSELNVNALLLGDSALYLCASSSTRRNRNEQFFGPGTRLTVL.

This clonotype was seen a few times. This chain links TRBV7-9 with TRBJ1-2, with D perhaps matching TRBD1 (5 bases). The ends were cut back, 3 bases at V and 2 bases at J, with 13 bases in the middle. The CDR3 is made up of 15 amino acids. The germline V gene encodes CDR1 SEHNR and CDR2 FQNEAQ (reference sequence). The CDR3 sequence: CASSFSSDRNYGYTF. The DNA for the CDR3 is TGTGCCAGCAGCTTCAGCTCCGACAGAAACTATGGCTACACCTTC.

This clonotype appeared many times. The CDR3 region has the DNA TGCAGTGCTATGGTGGTCTCAGATACGCAGTATTTT. Residues: CSAMVVSDTQYF. The chain has TRBV20-1 and TRBJ2-3; no reliable D call. There are 12 residues in the CDR3. Trimming took 4 bases from V and 4 from J, leaving 9 bases between them. Per germline, CDR1 DFQATT and CDR2 SNEGSKA (reference sequence).

The sample holds many counts of this clonotype. The chain is built from TRBV2 and TRBJ1-2; D uncertain. This CDR3 contains 13 residues. The germline gives CDR1 SNHLY, CDR2 FYNNEI. The V and J ends lost 3 bases and 4 bases respectively, with 9 bases between them. CDR3 sequence: CASSELGTYGYTF. The DNA of the CDR3 is TGTGCCAGCAGTGAGTTGGGAACCTATGGCTACACCTTC.

This clonotype was counted many times. V gene TRBV3-1 combines with J gene TRBJ2-7, with D hard to call. Trimming stripped 0 bases from V and 3 bases from J, with 9 bases between. In germline, CDR1 is LGHDT, CDR2 YNNKEL (reference sequence). The CDR3 loop spans 14 amino acids. CDR3 nucleotides: TGTGCCAGCAGCCAAGAAGTTAGCAGCTACGAGCAGTACTTC. This gives the protein CASSQEVSSYEQYF.

The chain uses TRBV11-1 and TRBJ1-1, with D unresolved. V gave up 4 bases and J gave up 0 bases, with 21 bases separating them. The CDR3 runs 18 residues. Per the germline V gene, CDR1 is SGHAT and CDR2 is FQDESV (reference sequence). CDR3 DNA sequence: TGTGCCAGCAGCTGGCTGTTCCAGTGGAACGACATGAACACTGAAGCTTTCTTT. Protein sequence: CASSWLFQWNDMNTEAFF. The full variable domain, in which reference TRBV11-1 and TRBJ1-1 provide the parts outside the CDR3, is EAEVAQSPRYKITEKSQAVAFWCDPISGHATLYWYRQILGQGPELLVQFQDESVVDDSQLPKDRFSAERLKGVDSTLKIQPAELGDSAMYLCASSWLFQWNDMNTEAFFGQGTRLTVV.

In this sample, this clonotype turned up a few times. The V gene is TRBV12-3 or TRBV12-4, the J gene TRBJ1-3; weak D call: TRBD1 (6 bases). This CDR3 has 14 amino acids. The V gene lost 5 bases and the J gene lost 3 bases, with 11 bases spanning the gap. CDR3 protein: CASSLQGRGNTIYF. The CDR3 DNA follows: TGTGCCAGCAGTCTACAGGGACGTGGAAACACCATATATTTT.

This chain joins TRBV11-2 and TRBJ2-7, with D uncertain. V was pared by 1 base and J by 2 bases, with 9 bases between. This CDR3 region has 14 residues. Germline V gene data show CDR1 as SGHAT and CDR2 as FQNNGV. The CDR3 nucleotides are TGTGCCAGCAGCTTAGTTCTGGACCCCTACGAGCAGTACTTC. Translation gives CASSLVLDPYEQYF.

This clonotype has at least ten counts. V gene TRBV25-1 combines with J gene TRBJ2-1, with D maybe TRBD2 (7 bases). Germline lookup yields CDR1 MGHDK and CDR2 SYGVNS. Trimming stripped 5 bases from V and 7 bases from J, with 12 bases between. The CDR3 sequence is 13 residues long. The CDR3, as DNA: TGTGCCAGCAGTCGGGGGGCAGGGAATGAGCAGTTCTTC. Translating it yields CASSRGAGNEQFF.

This clonotype has only a few counts. The chain links TRBV12-3 or TRBV12-4 to TRBJ2-1; maybe TRBD2 (5 bases). V was pared by 3 bases and J by 7 bases, with 10 bases between. The CDR3 runs to 13 residues. DNA for the CDR3: TGTGCCAGCAGTTTCAACCGGGGAAATGAGCAGTTCTTC. Its translation: CASSFNRGNEQFF.

This clonotype was detected a few times. The CDR3 coding sequence is TGTGCCAGCAGTCCCAGGATTACCGAGACCCAGTACTTC. Protein product: CASSPRITETQYF. The V call is TRBV12-3 or TRBV12-4, the J call TRBJ2-5; the D is unclear. This CDR3 contains 13 residues. The ends were cut back, 5 bases at V and 5 bases at J, with 12 bases in the middle.